This T cell receptor (beta chain) was captured in a study of blood T cells in healthy people across ages (dated by TCRdb to between 2014 and 2017). Regarding the research as a whole: In model experiments, roughly one uniquely barcoded TCR beta cDNA molecule per two T cells was captured by template switching. Age-related changes in TCR beta repertoire diversity were measured in the study by deep sequencing normalized with unique cDNA molecular identifiers. The donors were split into four age groups: young (average around 17 years), middle-aged (about 40), aged (over 55) and long-lived (approximately 80). To avoid experimental bias, donors of different ages were distributed randomly across sequencing lanes. Two additional independent replicas of 1 million unique cDNA reads from the same blood draw were analyzed for two donors (one aged 18 to 30 and one aged 80 or older). Beyond this particular receptor, the publication reports: Compared with the aged group, the long-lived group had more naive CD4+ T cells, fewer expanded clones and increased TCR diversity, suggesting age selection. Estimates of total diversity based on one million sequenced T cells were regarded as lower bounds and as underestimates. Donor CMV infection status was unknown, potentially confounding age-related changes in expanded clonotypes. As age increased, observed TCR beta diversity per million T cells dropped in a roughly linear way, and a significant reduction was already evident by age 40. There was a strong correlation between observed TCR beta diversity and the percentage of naive T cells measured by flow cytometry. Bulk unsorted PBMC profiling prevented conclusive comparison of naive and antigen-experienced compartments.

Library construction relied on 5' RACE. Reads for this sample came from an Illumina HiSeq 2500. The second PCR ran for roughly 7 to 12 cycles and used a J-beta primer mix along with a sample-barcoded 5' primer. A template-switch 5' adaptor carrying 12 random nucleotides introduced a unique molecular identifier onto each TCR beta cDNA molecule. Each sample yielded at least 2.5 million CDR3-containing paired-end reads. All of the RNA was converted into first-strand cDNA using the Mint cDNA synthesis kit, with a TRBC-specific oligonucleotide serving as the primer. Following uracil-DNA glycosylase treatment, all cDNA underwent a first 18-cycle PCR with the universal primers M1SS and BC2_uni_R. In the source study's methods: Normalization of each sample was performed by random selection of 1 million high-quality reads, each carrying a distinct molecular identifier. Instead of being binned into consensus sequences, reads that shared molecular identifiers were thrown out. MiTCR, run with a Q25 quality threshold and the strictest error-elimination algorithm, handled CDR3 identification, clonotype clustering and error correction. A nonparametric unseen species model using Euler transformation provided a lower-bound estimate of total TCR beta diversity. In-frame beta chains were kept once TCRdb had trimmed the public reads at Q25 with fastp and called clones with MiXCR. Here each entry gathers all rows of one CDR3 protein and keeps the most common genes and DNA. These V and J calls originate from TCRdb's pipeline instead of the authors' own analysis. This sample holds about 590,000 distinct CDR3 sequences; around 31% were observed only once. The biggest ten clones account for 15% to 19% of the sample.

The 35 to 40 donors, aged about 6 to 95 years, were systemically healthy Caucasian individuals from Russia. Each donor gave around 9.9 milliliters of peripheral blood, collected into EDTA-treated Vacutainer tubes. Ficoll-Paque density-gradient centrifugation was used to isolate PBMCs, with at least 6.5 million obtained per sample. Trizol reagent was used to extract total RNA from PBMCs, with at least 5.5 micrograms per sample. Naive CD45RAhigh/CD27high T cell percentages were measured by flow cytometry on a PBMC aliquot from every donor. V is clipped by 3 bases and J by 6 bases, and the sequence between their germline boundaries is 11 bases long. Via the germline V gene (reference sequence), CDR1 is DFQATT and CDR2 SNEGSKA. From cysteine to phenylalanine, the CDR3 is 12 amino acids long. Only the CDR3 part of the read is kept: 36 bases, read in frame from the first base. This clonotype has at least ten counts. Its recognized antigen is unknown. No much larger clone exists at a distance of one base, and base qualities are not known.

The source is a woman older than 75 in good health. The sequence is built from TRBV20-1 and TRBJ2-5; a weak D assignment points to TRBD1 (5 bases agree). Sequencing used blood. The DNA is TGCAGTGCTAGCGGCAGGGAACAGACCCAGTACTTC. This gives the protein CSASGREQTQYF.